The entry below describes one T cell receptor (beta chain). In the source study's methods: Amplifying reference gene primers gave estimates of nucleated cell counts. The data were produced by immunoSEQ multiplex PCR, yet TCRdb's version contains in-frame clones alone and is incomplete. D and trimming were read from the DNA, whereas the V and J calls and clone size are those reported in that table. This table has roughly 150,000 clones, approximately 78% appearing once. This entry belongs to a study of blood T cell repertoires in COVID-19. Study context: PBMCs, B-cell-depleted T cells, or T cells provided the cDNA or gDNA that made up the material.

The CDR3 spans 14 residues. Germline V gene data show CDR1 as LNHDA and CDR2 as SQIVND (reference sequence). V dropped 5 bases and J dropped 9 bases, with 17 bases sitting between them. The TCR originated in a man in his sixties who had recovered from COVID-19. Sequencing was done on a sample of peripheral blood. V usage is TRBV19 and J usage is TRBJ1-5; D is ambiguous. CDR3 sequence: CASSLSHADVPQHF. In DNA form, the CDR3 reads TGTGCCAGTAGTCTCTCTCACGCAGATGTGCCCCAGCATTTT.